A selection of T cell receptor beta chains follows, all from one sample in a study of T cells in Graves' hyperthyroidism and ophthalmopathy. MiXCR was run by TCRdb on the multiplex PCR reads, yielding one entry per CDR3 protein. The sample has more than 600,000 distinct CDR3 sequences, over 15% seen once. Sequencing was performed on blood. These receptor sequences come from a man younger than 35 with Graves' hyperthyroidism. Each CDR3 is given with its conserved first and last residue. A D gene is named only where the DNA matches it firmly. Size values are once, few and many counts, or a class for expanded clones, and some rows have none.

J gene | clone size | V gene | D gene | CDR3 DNA | CDR3 protein
TRBJ1-1 | . | TRBV20-1 | TRBD1 | TGCAGTGCTGGCCAGGGGGGAGAGACTGAAGCTTTCTTT | CSAGQGGETEAFF
TRBJ1-2 | many | TRBV12-3/TRBV12-4 | TRBD1 | TGTGCCAGCAGCTTACAGGGGGCGCATTCCGGTGGCTACACCTTC | CASSLQGAHSGGYTF
TRBJ1-3 | few | TRBV20-1 | . | TGCAGTGCTAGAGCCCTTCCGTCTGGAAACACCATATATTTT | CSARALPSGNTIYF
TRBJ2-1 | many | TRBV29-1 | . | TGCAGCGTTGAGACGCGCACCTTGCGGAATGAGCAGTTCTTC | CSVETRTLRNEQFF
TRBJ1-2 | once | TRBV28 | . | TGTGCCGGATCCGGGGGGCGCGACTATGGCTACACCTTC | CAGSGGRDYGYTF
TRBJ2-1 | . | TRBV7-2 | . | TGTGCCAGCAGCTTAGTTCAGGCCTACAATGAGCAGTTCTTC | CASSLVQAYNEQFF
TRBJ2-7 | few | TRBV6-1 | . | TGTGCCAGCAGTTCACGGACAGATTCCTACGAGCAGTACTTC | CASSSRTDSYEQYF
TRBJ2-4 | . | TRBV9 | . | TGTGCCAGCAGCGCAACCCCGGACTCGCTGACACTAGCCAAAAACATTCAGTACTTC | CASSATPDSLTLAKNIQYF
TRBJ2-1 | many | TRBV29-1 | TRBD2 | TGCAGCGTTGAAGATCGGGGACTAGGCCACAATGAGCAGTTCTTC | CSVEDRGLGHNEQFF
TRBJ1-1 | many | TRBV20-1 | . | TGCAGTGCTAGACGTCTGAACACTGAAGCTTTCTTT | CSARRLNTEAFF
TRBJ1-4 | few | TRBV4-1 | . | TGCGCCAGCAGCCAAGGTTCACAGCTTCAGGAAAAACTGTTTTTT | CASSQGSQLQEKLFF
TRBJ2-2 | many | TRBV2 | TRBD2 | TGTGCCGGGAGGGGGCTAGCGGGAGTAGTTGGCACCGGGGAGCTGTTTTTT | CAGRGLAGVVGTGELFF
TRBJ2-7 | . | TRBV11-2 | . | TGTGCCAGCAGCCCATACCTGAAATACGAGCAGTACTTC | CASSPYLKYEQYF
TRBJ1-3 | few | TRBV2 | . | TGTGCCAGCAGATCCGACCGGAGCTCTGGAAACACCATATATTTT | CASRSDRSSGNTIYF
TRBJ2-1 | many | TRBV28 | . | TGTGCCAGCAGTTCCGCGGGAATCCGGGACAGAGGCAATGAGCAGTTCTTC | CASSSAGIRDRGNEQFF
TRBJ1-1 | few | TRBV25-1 | TRBD1 | TGTGCCAGCAGTGGATCTGGGACAGGGAGGGAAGCTTTCTTT | CASSGSGTGREAFF